This record concerns one T cell receptor (beta chain) sequence. Use of 60 Vbeta and 13 Jbeta primers characterized the PCR. The table came from immunoSEQ multiplex PCR; TCRdb's copy has only in-frame clones and leaves some out. The table includes over 80,000 clones, roughly four fifths detected once. The CDR3 has 16 residues. V shed 6 bases and J 1 base; nucleotides not matched to a gene: 9. Germline lookup yields CDR1 MDHEN and CDR2 SYDVKM. The data were obtained in a study of cytomegalovirus exposure and HLA in healthy donors. The chain recombines TRBV28 with TRBJ2-5; 9 bases map to TRBD1. This sequence originates from a man between 35 and 55 years old in good health and CMV-seropositive. The sample consisted of PBMCs. The DNA for the CDR3 is TGTGCCAGCAGCCCCCGCCGGGACAGGGCCCAAGAGACCCAGTACTTC. This codes for CASSPRRDRAQETQYF.